This T cell receptor beta chain was identified during a study of cytomegalovirus exposure and HLA in healthy donors. The PCR was carried out with 60 Vbeta primers and 13 Jbeta primers. Produced via immunoSEQ multiplex PCR; TCRdb's table is partial and in-frame only. The data hold under 110,000 clones, with around 83% observed a single time. This CDR3 has 11 amino acids. The V end was cut by 2 bases, the J end by 11 bases, with 9 bases between. The germline gives CDR1 ENHRY, CDR2 SYGVKD. The clonotype was recovered from a young man in good health and CMV-seronegative. Sequences were obtained from PBMCs. This chain connects TRBV10-3 to TRBJ1-1; no clear D. The CDR3 DNA follows: TGTGCCATCAGTGAGGACATAAGTGCTTTCTTT. Amino acid sequence: CAISEDISAFF.